The 5 T cell receptor beta chains listed next were all sequenced from one sample in a study of T cell repertoires in cytomegalovirus infection. Antigens of these TCRs are unknown. MiXCR, applied by TCRdb to the reads, yields one record per CDR3 protein. The table records roughly 990,000 distinct CDR3 sequences, around 30% of them present only once. The sequences come from cultured CD8+ T cells from PBMCs, collected from culture after CMV antigen stimulation. Receptors were obtained from a human donor in good health (CMV status not recorded). Some clones in this sample may be carry-over from other donors' samples.

V gene TRBV7-9 combines with J gene TRBJ1-2; D uncertain. The V gene lost 8 bases and the J gene lost 2 bases, with 12 bases spanning the gap. The CDR3 contains 13 residues. CDR1 and CDR2 from the germline V gene are SEHNR and FQNEAQ (reference sequence). CDR3 coding DNA: TGTGCCAGCGGAGGACGGGTAAACTATGGCTACACCTTC. This sequence encodes CASGGRVNYGYTF. The variable domain in full, completed from reference TRBV7-9 and TRBJ1-2, reads DTGVSQNPRHKITKRGQNVTFRCDPISEHNRLYWYRQTLGQGPEFLTYFQNEAQLEKSRLLSDRFSAERPKGSFSTLEIQRTEQGDSAMYLCASGGRVNYGYTFGSGTRLTVV.

V is TRBV28 and J is TRBJ1-1, with 8 bases fitting TRBD1. Unmatched junction bases numbered 16, after V lost 4 bases and J lost 6 bases. The germline V gene encodes CDR1 MDHEN and CDR2 SYDVKM. This CDR3 has 17 residues. The CDR3 reads CASSSRGRVPRAAEAFF. CDR3 nucleotide sequence: TGTGCCAGCAGTTCCAGGGGGCGCGTCCCTCGGGCAGCTGAAGCTTTCTTT.

The genes are TRBV27 and TRBJ2-3; D unresolved. Per germline, CDR1 MNHEY and CDR2 SMNVEV (reference sequence). V dropped 4 bases and J dropped 3 bases, with 11 bases sitting between them. This CDR3 has 14 residues. CDR3: CASSWLRVTDTQYF. CDR3 nucleotides: TGTGCCAGCAGTTGGTTAAGGGTTACAGATACGCAGTATTTT.

This clonotype was seen more than once but under ten times. The chain employs TRBV28 and TRBJ2-3, with D unresolved. V was clipped by 6 bases and J by 2 bases, with 12 bases between them. The CDR3 totals 14 residues. Germline-derived CDR1 and CDR2 are MDHEN and SYDVKM. CDR3 region: CASRVLADTDTQYF. In DNA, the CDR3 is TGTGCCAGCAGGGTCCTGGCAGACACAGATACGCAGTATTTT.

There are a few counts of this clonotype. The chain uses TRBV7-9 and TRBJ2-1; D might be TRBD1 (6 bases). This CDR3 spans 11 amino acids. V shed 6 bases and J shed 9 bases, with 9 bases lying between them. The germline gives CDR1 SEHNR, CDR2 FQNEAQ (reference sequence). The CDR3 nucleotides read TGTGCCAGCAGACCCAGGGGTGAGCAGTTCTTC. This codes for CASRPRGEQFF.